This record looks at one TCR beta chain sequence and its context. Antigen specificity is unknown. This specimen belongs to a study of T cell repertoires in cytomegalovirus infection. The CDR3 is made up of 17 amino acids. V gave up 0 bases and J gave up 0 bases, with 11 bases separating them. Germline V CDR1 and CDR2: MGHRA, YSYEKL. TCRdb re-derived calls from the reads in MiXCR, one entry per CDR3 protein. The table lists hundreds of thousands of distinct CDR3 sequences, about 42% of them singletons. Specimen: cultured PBMCs, collected from culture after CMV antigen stimulation. The sequence came from a human donor in good health (CMV status not recorded). Some clones in this sample may be carry-over from other donors' samples. The chain uses TRBV4-1 and TRBJ1-4; no clear D. CDR3 sequence: CASSQDRSAATNEKLFF. The CDR3 DNA reads TGCGCCAGCAGCCAAGATCGTTCAGCCGCAACTAATGAAAAACTGTTTTTT.